These T cell receptor beta chains were read from a single sample in a study of immune cell composition in non-small cell lung cancer. Only in-frame clones appear in the TCRdb table, and some are missing; sequencing was by immunoSEQ multiplex PCR. This sample has just over 7,500 clones, with 60% to 80% found just once. Input material: lung tumor tissue. These TCRs come from a human donor with non-small cell lung cancer. CDR3s include the opening cysteine and the closing phenylalanine or tryptophan. A D gene is named only where the DNA matches it firmly. Size is stated for part of the rows, as once, few or many counts, or as a class when the clone is expanded.

cdr3_nt	cdr3_aa	v_call	d_call	clone_size	j_call
TGTGCCAGCAGCCAAGAGTCTCTAGGAGGAGTTCCAGATACGCAGTATTTT	CASSQESLGGVPDTQYF	TRBV4-2	.	.	TRBJ2-3
TGTGCCAGCAGTCCCCCGGGGACGGGGAACACTGAAGCTTTCTTT	CASSPPGTGNTEAFF	TRBV6-5	.	.	TRBJ1-1
TGTGCCAGCAGCTTAGATACGGCGGGAAGCACAGATACGCAGTATTTT	CASSLDTAGSTDTQYF	TRBV11-3	.	.	TRBJ2-3
TGCGCCAGCAGCTTGGCGGGAGGGCGAGCGGCTGGAAACACCATATATTTT	CASSLAGGRAAGNTIYF	TRBV5-1	.	medium-sized	TRBJ1-3
TGTGCCAGCTCCTTGACAGGCCCCTACGAGCAGTACTTC	CASSLTGPYEQYF	TRBV18	.	.	TRBJ2-7
TGTGCCTGGAGTGGAGGGGATTTACAGCCCCAGCATTTT	CAWSGGDLQPQHF	TRBV30	.	.	TRBJ1-5
TGTGCCAGCAGCTTCCTAGCGGGGGGCGGGGATACGCAGTATTTT	CASSFLAGGGDTQYF	TRBV5-6	TRBD2	.	TRBJ2-3
TGTGCCAGCAAACTAGGGACAGCGAACACTGAAGCTTTCTTT	CASKLGTANTEAFF	TRBV5-4	TRBD1	few	TRBJ1-1
TGTGCCAGCAGTTATCAGGGACCCTACGAGCAGTACTTC	CASSYQGPYEQYF	TRBV6-7	.	.	TRBJ2-7
TGTGCCAGCAGCCCAACCAATGAGCAGTTCTTC	CASSPTNEQFF	TRBV7-9	.	.	TRBJ2-1
TGCGCCAGCAGCCAAGCCTCAGGACAATGGGAGACCCAGTACTTC	CASSQASGQWETQYF	TRBV4-3	.	.	TRBJ2-5
TGTGCCTGGAGTGTACGTGGGGTAGGAGATACGCAGTATTTT	CAWSVRGVGDTQYF	TRBV30	.	.	TRBJ2-3
TGTGCCAGCAGCCCCCTCTACGAGCAGTACTTC	CASSPLYEQYF	TRBV7-3	.	once	TRBJ2-7
TGTGCCAGCAGCTTAGCGCAGGGGGATAATGGCTACACCTTC	CASSLAQGDNGYTF	TRBV7-8	TRBD1	.	TRBJ1-2
TGCGCCAGCAGCCGGGGGGACAGGGGGACCCAGTTCTTC	CASSRGDRGTQFF	TRBV4-3	TRBD1	.	TRBJ2-1
TGTGCCAGCTCACCGGTGGGCACCTCGGGGACTGAAGCTTTCTTT	CASSPVGTSGTEAFF	TRBV18	.	few	TRBJ1-1
TGTGCCAGCCGGGCGGACAACCTTAACTATGGCTACACCTTC	CASRADNLNYGYTF	TRBV4-2	.	.	TRBJ1-2
TGTGCCAGTAGCAAGGGACAGGGGGAAATCTACGAGCAGTACTTC	CASSKGQGEIYEQYF	TRBV19	TRBD1	.	TRBJ2-7
TGTGCCAGCAGTTACTCTTTTGGGAGTGGGGCTGAAAAACTGTTTTTT	CASSYSFGSGAEKLFF	TRBV6-5	.	large	TRBJ1-4
TGTGCCAGCAGCGTAGAAACAGGGGGCTCACCCCTCCACTTT	CASSVETGGSPLHF	TRBV9	TRBD1	once	TRBJ1-6
TGTGCCAGCAGGCACAGGGGGACGGGGAATCAGCCCCAGCATTTT	CASRHRGTGNQPQHF	TRBV27	TRBD1	.	TRBJ1-5
TGTGCCAGTAGTATAGAAGGGGGGCTGAGCTACACCTTC	CASSIEGGLSYTF	TRBV19	.	few	TRBJ1-2
TGTGCCAGCAGCGTATTTGTACAGCCCAACACTGAAGCTTTCTTT	CASSVFVQPNTEAFF	TRBV9	.	.	TRBJ1-1
TGTGCCAGCAGTTTCCGGCCGGTAGGGCCTAATCAGCCCCAGCATTTT	CASSFRPVGPNQPQHF	TRBV6-5	.	large	TRBJ1-5
TGCGCCACTTCCGTCCCCGGGGGCGGTGAAGCTTTCTTT	CATSVPGGGEAFF	TRBV5-1	.	.	TRBJ1-1
TGTGCCAGCAGCCGAAACCAGGGCACTGAAGCTTTCTTT	CASSRNQGTEAFF	TRBV7-3	.	few	TRBJ1-1
TGTGCCAGCAGCCAGGGACAGGGTGGGGACGAGCAGTACTTC	CASSQGQGGDEQYF	TRBV6-1	TRBD1	.	TRBJ2-7
TGTGCCAGCAGTTTGGCCGGCACCTACGAGCAGTACTTC	CASSLAGTYEQYF	TRBV27	.	.	TRBJ2-7
TGTGCCAGCAGCTTGACAGGGGGGTATAATTCACCCCTCCACTTT	CASSLTGGYNSPLHF	TRBV4-2	TRBD1	few	TRBJ1-6
TGTGCCACCAGCGGTCAAGAGACCCAGTACTTC	CATSGQETQYF	TRBV15	.	.	TRBJ2-5
TGTGCCAGCAGTCGGACTGCTTTGGGCTACGAGCAGTACTTC	CASSRTALGYEQYF	TRBV6-5	.	.	TRBJ2-7
TGCGCCAGCAGCTTGGACCCCACCACGTCTGAGCAGTACTTC	CASSLDPTTSEQYF	TRBV5-1	.	once	TRBJ2-7
TGTGCCAGCAGCCAAGCGGAAGGGGGCGAGCAGTACTTC	CASSQAEGGEQYF	TRBV4-2	.	.	TRBJ2-7
TGTGCCAGCAGTGTTTGGTCAGGGGACGAGCAGTACTTC	CASSVWSGDEQYF	TRBV2	.	.	TRBJ2-7
TGTGCCAGCAGTTCAACTAATGAAAAACTGTTTTTT	CASSSTNEKLFF	TRBV2	.	.	TRBJ1-4
TGTGCCAGCAGCCGCGACAGGCAGGGTGGCTACACCTTC	CASSRDRQGGYTF	TRBV7-9	.	few	TRBJ1-2
TGTGCCAGCAGTGACAGGGTAAATGAGCAGTTCTTC	CASSDRVNEQFF	TRBV6-5	TRBD1	.	TRBJ2-1
TGTGCCAGTAGTATTGGAGACAGCTCGAACATTCAGTACTTC	CASSIGDSSNIQYF	TRBV19	.	.	TRBJ2-4